This entry lists 4 T cell receptor beta chains sequenced from one sample in a study of shared clonotypes between healthy human individuals. Profiling relied on immunoSEQ multiplex PCR, and the TCRdb table lists in-frame clones only, not all of them. Here the sample spans just over 2,000,000 clones, approximately 95% being singletons. The sample consisted of naive CD4+ T cells sorted from blood. Subset given: CD45RA+ positively selected. The receptors originated from a man aged 18 to 29 in good health.

The V gene is TRBV7-2, the J gene TRBJ1-1; 9 nucleotides match TRBD1. CDR1 is SGHTA, CDR2 FQGNSA, per germline. The CDR3 has 14 amino acids. V trimming: 4 bases; J trimming: 2 bases; junction bases outside the gene matches: 2. CDR3 nucleotides: TGTGCCAGCAGCTCTACAGGGGGCAACACTGAAGCTTTCTTT. Its protein is CASSSTGGNTEAFF.

V gene TRBV19 combines with J gene TRBJ2-2; D is uncertain. Germline CDR1 reads LNHDA; CDR2 reads SQIVND (reference sequence). Trimming took 5 bases from V and 0 from J, leaving 7 bases between them. CDR3 length equals 14 residues. CDR3 residues: CASSLSTNTGELFF. CDR3 sequence (DNA): TGTGCCAGTAGTCTGTCAACGAACACCGGGGAGCTGTTTTTT.

V and J are TRBV18 and TRBJ1-5, with 9 nucleotides matching TRBD1. Germline V CDR1 and CDR2: KGHSH, LQKENI. The length of the CDR3 is 15 residues. The J segment lost 7 bases and the V segment lost 6 bases, leaving 10 bases of the junction unmatched. CDR3 DNA: TGTGCCAGCTCGCTGGTTTGGACAGGGGACCAGCCCCAGCATTTT. Encoded protein: CASSLVWTGDQPQHF.

The chain joins TRBV5-4 to TRBJ2-3, with TRBD2 matching 8 bases. Germline V gene sequence: CDR1 SGHNT, CDR2 YYREEE (reference sequence). The trim removed 3 bases at V and 2 bases at J, leaving 8 bases unmatched. CDR3 length equals 16 residues. This CDR3 is CASSSPTSGLTDTQYF. CDR3 DNA: TGTGCCAGCAGCTCCCCTACTAGCGGACTCACAGATACGCAGTATTTT.